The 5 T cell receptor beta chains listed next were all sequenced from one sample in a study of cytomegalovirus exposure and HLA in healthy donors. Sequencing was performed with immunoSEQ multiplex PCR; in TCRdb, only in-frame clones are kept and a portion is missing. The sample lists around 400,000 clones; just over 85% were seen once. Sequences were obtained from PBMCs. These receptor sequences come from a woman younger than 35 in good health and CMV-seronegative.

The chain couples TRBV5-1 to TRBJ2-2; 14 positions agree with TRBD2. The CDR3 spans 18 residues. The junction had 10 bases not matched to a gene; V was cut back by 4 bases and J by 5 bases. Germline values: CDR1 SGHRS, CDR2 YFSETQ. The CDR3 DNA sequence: TGCGCCAGCAGCCCGGGACTAGCGGGGGCCAAATTTACCGGGGAGCTGTTTTTT. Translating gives CASSPGLAGAKFTGELFF.

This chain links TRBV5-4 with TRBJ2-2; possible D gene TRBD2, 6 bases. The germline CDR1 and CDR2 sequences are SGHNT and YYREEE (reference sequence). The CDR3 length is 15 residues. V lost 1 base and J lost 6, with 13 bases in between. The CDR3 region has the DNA TGTGCCAGCAGCTTGTCTAGCGAAGTGTCCGGGGAGCTGTTTTTT. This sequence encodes CASSLSSEVSGELFF.

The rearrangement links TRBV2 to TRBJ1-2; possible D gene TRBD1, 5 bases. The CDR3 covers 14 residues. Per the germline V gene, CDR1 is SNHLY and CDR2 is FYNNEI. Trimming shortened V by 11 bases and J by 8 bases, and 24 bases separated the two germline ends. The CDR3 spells CAAYQGFIAEGYTF. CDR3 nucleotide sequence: TGTGCCGCGTACCAGGGATTTATAGCGGAGGGCTACACCTTC.

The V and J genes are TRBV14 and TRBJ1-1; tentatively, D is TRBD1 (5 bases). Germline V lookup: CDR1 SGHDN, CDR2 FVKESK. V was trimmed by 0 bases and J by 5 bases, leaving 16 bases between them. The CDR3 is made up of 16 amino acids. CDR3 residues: CASSQDYGRVATEAFF. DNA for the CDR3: TGTGCCAGCAGCCAAGATTATGGCAGGGTTGCGACTGAAGCTTTCTTT.

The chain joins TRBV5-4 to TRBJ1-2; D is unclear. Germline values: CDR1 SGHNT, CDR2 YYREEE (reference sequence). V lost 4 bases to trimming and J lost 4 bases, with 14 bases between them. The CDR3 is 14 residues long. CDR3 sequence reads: CASSPTGGLYGYTF. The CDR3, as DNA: TGTGCCAGCAGCCCAACGGGAGGCCTCTATGGCTACACCTTC.